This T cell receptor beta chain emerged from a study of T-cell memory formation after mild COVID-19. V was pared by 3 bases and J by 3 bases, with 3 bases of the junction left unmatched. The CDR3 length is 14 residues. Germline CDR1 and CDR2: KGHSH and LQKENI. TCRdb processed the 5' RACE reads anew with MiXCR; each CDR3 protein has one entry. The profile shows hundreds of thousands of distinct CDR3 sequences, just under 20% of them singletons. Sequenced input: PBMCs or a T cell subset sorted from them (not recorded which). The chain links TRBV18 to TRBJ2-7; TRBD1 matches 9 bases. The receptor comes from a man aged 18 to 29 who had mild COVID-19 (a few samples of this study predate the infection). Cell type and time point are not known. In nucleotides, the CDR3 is TGTGCCAGCTCACCTCGACAGGGGGTCTACGAGCAGTACGTC. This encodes CASSPRQGVYEQYV.